Listed here is a single T cell receptor (beta chain). Produced via immunoSEQ multiplex PCR; TCRdb's table is partial and in-frame only. The sample records around 200,000 clones, around 75% being singletons. CDR1 and CDR2 from the germline V gene are SGHTS and YDEGEE. J was trimmed by 0 bases and V by 5 bases; bases with no gene match: 4. The CDR3 is 17 residues long. The data were obtained in a study of cytotoxic CD8 clonotypes in ibrutinib-treated CLL. This receptor was obtained from a human donor with chronic lymphocytic leukemia. This specimen consisted of PBMCs, obtained after 12 months of ibrutinib treatment. The rearrangement joins TRBV5-8 to TRBJ2-3; the match to TRBD2 covers 15 bases. CDR3 loop: CASSFGLAGGSTDTQYF. The CDR3 coding sequence is TGTGCCAGCAGTTTTGGACTAGCGGGGGGGAGCACAGATACGCAGTATTTT.